This is a list of T cell receptor beta chains from one sample in a study of shared clonotypes between healthy human individuals. Sequencing was performed with immunoSEQ multiplex PCR; in TCRdb, only in-frame clones are kept and a portion is missing. The top ten hold around 0.21% of the sample, which has over 750,000 clones, just over 95% seen once. Sequenced: naive CD8+ T cells sorted from blood. These receptor sequences come from a man aged 25-40 years in good health. Both conserved end residues are part of each CDR3. A D gene is named only where the DNA matches it firmly. Expanded clones get a size class; other rows say once, few or many, or leave the size out.

clone_size: -
v_call: TRBV4-1
d_call: TRBD1
j_call: TRBJ2-3
cdr3_nt: TGCGCCAGCAGCCATCAATCGACAGGGAAAGGAGATACGCAGTATTTT
cdr3_aa: CASSHQSTGKGDTQYF

clone_size: -
v_call: TRBV13
d_call: -
j_call: TRBJ2-1
cdr3_nt: TGTGCCAGCAGCTCCACTTCGGACTTAAGGGGTCAGGAGCAGTTCTTC
cdr3_aa: CASSSTSDLRGQEQFF

clone_size: -
v_call: TRBV27
d_call: TRBD2
j_call: TRBJ2-3
cdr3_nt: TGTGCCAGCAGTTCCTATTCCGGGAGGCTAGCGCAAAGCACAGATACGCAGTATTTT
cdr3_aa: CASSSYSGRLAQSTDTQYF

clone_size: once
v_call: TRBV28
d_call: -
j_call: TRBJ1-2
cdr3_nt: TGTGCCAGCAGTTTGGGTATTGCTCCGGGACCTAACTATGGCTACACCTTC
cdr3_aa: CASSLGIAPGPNYGYTF

clone_size: once
v_call: TRBV11-1
d_call: -
j_call: TRBJ2-3
cdr3_nt: TGTGCCAGCAGCTTAAGAACGACCATCAGTGATACGCAGTATTTT
cdr3_aa: CASSLRTTISDTQYF

clone_size: -
v_call: TRBV6-6
d_call: -
j_call: TRBJ2-2
cdr3_nt: TGTGCCAGCAGTTACTCGAGGCCCCTCGGGGAGCTGTTTTTT
cdr3_aa: CASSYSRPLGELFF

clone_size: -
v_call: TRBV30
d_call: -
j_call: TRBJ2-7
cdr3_nt: TGTGCCTGGAGTGTACACAGTAGTAGCCACGAGCAGTACTTC
cdr3_aa: CAWSVHSSSHEQYF

clone_size: -
v_call: TRBV4-3
d_call: -
j_call: TRBJ2-1
cdr3_nt: TGCGCCAGCAGCCAAGATTCAATTTCGGAGCAGTTCTTC
cdr3_aa: CASSQDSISEQFF

clone_size: once
v_call: TRBV5-5
d_call: TRBD1
j_call: TRBJ2-7
cdr3_nt: TGTGCCAGCAGCCAGACGACAGGGCTATCCTACGAGCAGTACTTC
cdr3_aa: CASSQTTGLSYEQYF

clone_size: -
v_call: TRBV27
d_call: TRBD2
j_call: TRBJ2-1
cdr3_nt: TGTGCCAGCAGGTTAGCGGGAGGCCACAATGAGCAGTTCTTC
cdr3_aa: CASRLAGGHNEQFF

clone_size: -
v_call: TRBV2
d_call: -
j_call: TRBJ2-7
cdr3_nt: TGTGCCAGCAGTGTTCACAGTTCACCGACTAGGGTCTCCTACGAGCAGTACTTC
cdr3_aa: CASSVHSSPTRVSYEQYF